A selection of T cell receptor beta chains follows, all from one sample in a study of blood T cell repertoires in COVID-19. Here immunoSEQ multiplex PCR was the method, and the copy in TCRdb shows in-frame clones only, minus some. The sample includes some 80,000 clones, roughly 90% seen only once; the top ten take 2% to 3%. The sequenced sample consisted of peripheral blood. The receptors stem from a human donor in a cohort sampled during active COVID-19. Each CDR3 is given with its conserved first and last residue. D genes are given only for firm matches. Expanded clones are given a class, and other clones once, few, many or no size at all.

TRBJ2-7,NA,TRBV4-2,TRBD2,CASSQTSGSSYEQYF,TGTGCCAGCAGCCAAACTAGCGGGAGTTCCTACGAGCAGTACTTC
TRBJ1-3,once,TRBV9,NA,CASQRSPVSGNTIYF,TGTGCCAGCCAACGCAGTCCTGTCTCTGGAAACACCATATATTTT
TRBJ2-2,NA,TRBV7-8,TRBD2,CASSLAGGIGGELFF,TGTGCCAGCAGCCTAGCGGGGGGTATTGGCGGGGAGCTGTTTTTT
TRBJ1-2,NA,TRBV5-4,TRBD1,CASSKPGQPNYGYTF,TGTGCCAGCAGCAAGCCGGGACAGCCAAACTATGGCTACACCTTC
TRBJ2-7,NA,TRBV27,TRBD1,CASSGQGAYEQYF,TGTGCCAGCAGTGGCCAGGGGGCCTACGAGCAGTACTTC
TRBJ2-5,NA,TRBV28,TRBD1,CASTSPPGTGWETQYF,TGTGCCAGCACCAGCCCTCCAGGGACAGGGTGGGAGACCCAGTACTTC
TRBJ2-3,NA,TRBV27,NA,CASSLSASIDTQYF,TGTGCCAGCAGTTTATCGGCTTCCATTGATACGCAGTATTTT
TRBJ1-4,NA,TRBV6-5,TRBD1,CASSMGHRGREKLFF,TGTGCCAGCAGCATGGGTCACAGGGGGCGCGAAAAACTGTTTTTT
TRBJ1-4,NA,TRBV6-6,TRBD1,CASRKDRGGNEKLFF,TGTGCCAGCCGGAAGGACAGGGGAGGGAATGAAAAACTGTTTTTT
TRBJ2-5,NA,TRBV7-9,NA,CASSLLGGTETQYF,TGTGCCAGCAGCTTACTCGGCGGGACCGAGACCCAGTACTTC
TRBJ2-2,NA,TRBV7-9,TRBD1,CASRQGVTGELFF,TGTGCCAGCAGACAGGGGGTCACCGGGGAGCTGTTTTTT
TRBJ2-1,NA,TRBV7-2,TRBD2,CASSLAPSGSGQFF,TGTGCCAGCAGCTTAGCGCCCAGCGGGAGCGGGCAGTTCTTC
TRBJ1-2,NA,TRBV5-1,NA,CASSQGGGNYGYTF,TGCGCCAGCAGCCAGGGCGGGGGGAACTATGGCTACACCTTC
TRBJ1-3,few,TRBV10-1,NA,CASSDSSGNTIYF,TGCGCCAGCAGTGACAGCTCTGGAAACACCATATATTTT
TRBJ1-5,few,TRBV6-2/TRBV6-3,NA,CASSYPRVDQPQHF,TGTGCCAGCAGTTACCCCAGGGTTGATCAGCCCCAGCATTTT